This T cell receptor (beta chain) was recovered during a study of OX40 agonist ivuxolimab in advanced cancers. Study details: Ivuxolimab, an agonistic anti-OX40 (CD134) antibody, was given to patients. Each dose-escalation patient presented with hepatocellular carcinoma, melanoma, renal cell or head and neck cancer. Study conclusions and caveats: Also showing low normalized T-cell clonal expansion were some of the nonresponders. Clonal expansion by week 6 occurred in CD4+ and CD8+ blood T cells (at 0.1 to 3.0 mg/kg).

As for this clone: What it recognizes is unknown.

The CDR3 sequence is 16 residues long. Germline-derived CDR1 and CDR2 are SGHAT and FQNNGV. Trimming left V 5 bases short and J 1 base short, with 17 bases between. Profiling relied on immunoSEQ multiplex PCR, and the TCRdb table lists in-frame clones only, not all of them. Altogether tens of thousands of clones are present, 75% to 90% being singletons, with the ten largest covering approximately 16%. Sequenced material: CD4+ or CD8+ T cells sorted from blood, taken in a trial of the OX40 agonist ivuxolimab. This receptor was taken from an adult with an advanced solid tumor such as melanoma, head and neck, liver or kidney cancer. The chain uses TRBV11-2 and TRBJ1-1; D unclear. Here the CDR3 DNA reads TGTGCCAGCAGCCAATTGGTCTCCCCGCGGAACACTGAAGCTTTCTTT. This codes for CASSQLVSPRNTEAFF.